This T cell receptor (beta chain) was identified during a study of cytomegalovirus exposure and HLA in healthy donors. Whole-study findings and limits: Across donors, presence/absence analyses took sequencing depth to be roughly uniform. Some V segments, including TRBV6-2 and TRBV6-3, were excluded as indistinguishable. Associated with cytomegalovirus, according to the listing, were 170 or so TCR beta chains.

PCR employed 60 Vbeta and 13 Jbeta primers. Using immunoSEQ multiplex PCR, the repertoire was profiled, and TCRdb retains in-frame clones only, with some absent. The repertoire holds about 150,000 clones, with roughly 82% as singletons. As to this clone: The antigen remains undetermined.

The germline V gene has CDR1 MDHEN and CDR2 SYDVKM. The length of the CDR3 is 14 residues. J gave up 2 bases and V 8 bases, and 5 bases lay outside the gene matches. The rearrangement uses TRBV28 and TRBJ2-1; 8 nucleotides match TRBD1. Sample: PBMCs. The receptor's source is a male donor in good health and CMV-seronegative. As DNA, the CDR3 is TGTGCCAGCCTGACAGGGGAAACCTACAATGAGCAGTTCTTC. Protein: CASLTGETYNEQFF.